A single sample gave rise to the 17 T cell receptor beta chains below, sequenced in a study of T cells in Graves' hyperthyroidism and ophthalmopathy. Amplified TCR beta CDR3 regions derived from RNA transcripts. First-round RT-PCR of the TCR CDR3 relied on the HTBI primer set. TCRdb processed the multiplex PCR reads anew with MiXCR; each CDR3 protein has one entry. The sample has fewer than 200,000 distinct CDR3 sequences, 9.4% seen once. Sequencing was done on a sample of blood. These receptors were collected from a woman under 30 with Graves' hyperthyroidism that later progressed to Graves' ophthalmopathy.

This clonotype has a count of ten or more. The chain is built from TRBV6-1 and TRBJ2-1; 8 bases agree with TRBD2. The CDR3 has 15 amino acids. The V segment lost 7 bases and the J segment 6 bases; nucleotides outside the gene matches: 11. Germline V gene data show CDR1 as MNHNS and CDR2 as SASEGT. The CDR3, as DNA: TGTGCCAGCAAGTCTCGGGGGGGAGATGGCAATGAGCAGTTCTTC. Protein sequence: CASKSRGGDGNEQFF.

This clonotype was seen only a few times. The genes are TRBV4-1 and TRBJ2-7, with D uncertain. The V gene lost 4 bases and the J gene lost 2 bases, with 15 bases spanning the gap. Germline CDR1 reads MGHRA; CDR2 reads YSYEKL. This CDR3 is built from 15 residues. CDR3 residues: CASSPHYRATYEQYF. In DNA form, the CDR3 reads TGCGCCAGCAGCCCGCATTACAGAGCAACCTACGAGCAGTACTTC.

V is TRBV27 and J is TRBJ1-5; 10 bases align to TRBD1. Germline CDR1 MNHEY, CDR2 SMNVEV (reference sequence). CDR3 length: 17 residues. The trim removed 3 bases at V and 2 bases at J, leaving 7 bases unmatched. CDR3 coding DNA: TGTGCCAGCAGTTTTACCCTCGGGACAGGGGGCAATCAGCCCCAGCATTTT. Translated: CASSFTLGTGGNQPQHF.

The chain is built from TRBV6-1 and TRBJ1-3, with D perhaps matching TRBD1 (6 bases). With 3 bases removed from V and 7 bases from J, the gap between germline ends came to 10 bases. CDR1 is MNHNS and CDR2 is SASEGT in the germline V gene. This CDR3 region has 13 residues. In nucleotides, the CDR3 is TGTGCCAGCAGTGAGGGGGGCCTGAACACCATATATTTT. Encoded protein: CASSEGGLNTIYF.

This clonotype was detected many times. V gene TRBV7-3 combines with J gene TRBJ2-5; a weak D match, TRBD2 (7 bases). Per the germline V gene, CDR1 is SGHTA and CDR2 is FQGTGA. V shed 2 bases and J shed 5 bases, with 12 bases lying between them. CDR3 length: 14 amino acids. CDR3 amino acids: CASSLGGGLETQYF. CDR3 sequence (DNA): TGTGCCAGCAGCTTAGGGGGGGGGCTGGAGACCCAGTACTTC.

The chain couples TRBV30 to TRBJ1-6, with TRBD1 as a possible D gene (6 bases). Germline loops: CDR1 GTSNPN, CDR2 SVGIG (reference sequence). This CDR3 has 17 residues. Trimming left V 3 bases short and J 1 base short, with 16 bases between. CDR3 protein: CAWRLGAPISYNSPLHF. In DNA, the CDR3 is TGTGCCTGGAGACTGGGGGCACCAATATCCTATAATTCACCCCTCCACTTT.

The chain combines TRBV10-2 with TRBJ2-7, with 7 bases identical to TRBD2. The length of the CDR3 is 14 residues. CDR1 and CDR2 (germline): WSHSY, SAAADI. J was trimmed by 5 bases and V by 7 bases; bases with no gene match: 11. CDR3 sequence reads: CASIPPGGGDEQYF. Here the CDR3 DNA reads TGCGCCAGCATCCCACCGGGGGGAGGGGACGAGCAGTACTTC.

In its sample, this clonotype was seen many times. This chain joins TRBV7-9 and TRBJ1-1, with 9 bases lining up with TRBD1. With 5 bases clipped from V and 3 bases from J, the junction kept 7 bases outside the gene matches. The V gene's germline CDR1 is SEHNR and CDR2 FQNEAQ (reference sequence). This CDR3 comprises 15 residues. In DNA, the CDR3 is TGTGCCAGCAGCACCTACAGGGGGCGGGACACTGAAGCTTTCTTT. Encoded protein: CASSTYRGRDTEAFF.

This clonotype has ten or more counts. The chain is built from TRBV28 and TRBJ2-1, with a weak D call TRBD1 (5 bases). Per the germline V gene, CDR1 is MDHEN and CDR2 is SYDVKM. Trimming shortened V by 3 bases and J by 5 bases, and 11 bases separated the two germline ends. This CDR3 region has 14 residues. CDR3 DNA sequence: TGTGCCAGCAGTTTTGCAGGGTACGACAATGAGCAGTTCTTC. Its protein is CASSFAGYDNEQFF. Complete variable domain (other parts from reference TRBV28 and TRBJ2-1): DVKVTQSSRYLVKRTGEKVFLECVQDMDHENMFWYRQDPGLGLRLIYFSYDVKMKEKGDIPEGYSVSREKKERFSLILESASTNQTSMYLCASSFAGYDNEQFFGPGTRLTVL.

This clonotype was observed many times. V and J are TRBV29-1 and TRBJ2-3; no reliable D call. Germline CDR1 and CDR2: SQVTM and ANQGSEA. Trimming took 0 bases from V and 6 from J, leaving 13 bases between them. This CDR3 spans 14 amino acids. Written as DNA, the CDR3 is TGCAGCGTTGAAGACTACACCCCCAGGGATACGCAGTATTTT. Amino acids: CSVEDYTPRDTQYF.

This clonotype was counted between two and nine times. The chain employs TRBV28 and TRBJ2-3; the D is unclear. Trimming stripped 3 bases from V and 0 bases from J, with 7 bases between. This CDR3 has 14 residues. CDR1 MDHEN and CDR2 SYDVKM come from the germline V gene. The CDR3 sequence is CASSFLTSTDTQYF. In DNA form, the CDR3 reads TGTGCCAGCAGTTTCTTAACTAGCACAGATACGCAGTATTTT.

This clonotype came up many times. V usage is TRBV12-3 or TRBV12-4 and J usage is TRBJ2-2; possible D gene TRBD2, 6 bases. Trimming shortened V by 0 bases and J by 2 bases, and 10 bases separated the two germline ends. The CDR3 runs to 16 residues. The CDR3 sequence is CASSLAPSENTGELFF. The CDR3 DNA sequence: TGTGCCAGCAGTTTAGCCCCTAGCGAAAACACCGGGGAGCTGTTTTTT.

This clonotype was observed at least ten times. The genes are TRBV7-8 and TRBJ2-1; 7 bases agree with TRBD1. This CDR3 is built from 15 residues. CDR1 SGHVS and CDR2 FQNEAQ come from the germline V gene. Trimming removed 5 bases from V and 2 bases from J; junction bases left unmatched: 6. CDR3 nucleotide sequence: TGTGCCAGCAGCCGAGACAGGGTCACCTACAATGAGCAGTTCTTC. It codes for CASSRDRVTYNEQFF.

This clonotype appeared many times. The chain couples TRBV6-1 to TRBJ1-4, with D uncertain. Germline V lookup: CDR1 MNHNS, CDR2 SASEGT. The CDR3 runs to 14 residues. Trimming removed 6 bases at V and 3 bases at J, with 11 bases between. The CDR3 is CASSPRAPNEKLFF. CDR3 nucleotides: TGTGCCAGCAGCCCCCGGGCGCCTAATGAAAAACTGTTTTTT.

This clonotype showed up just a few times. The chain employs TRBV19 and TRBJ1-2; D is undetermined. Germline V gene data show CDR1 as LNHDA and CDR2 as SQIVND (reference sequence). V was pared by 2 bases and J by 4 bases, with 11 bases between. The CDR3 has 14 residues. This CDR3 reads CASSISGYLYGYTF. DNA for the CDR3: TGTGCCAGTAGTATATCTGGGTACCTCTATGGCTACACCTTC.

This clonotype was recorded many times. The CDR3 reads CSVGLAGVREETQYF. The CDR3, as DNA: TGCAGCGTTGGACTAGCGGGAGTTCGCGAAGAGACCCAGTACTTC. The rearrangement uses TRBV29-1 and TRBJ2-5, with 12 bases lining up with TRBD2. This CDR3 region has 15 residues. Germline assignment: CDR1 SQVTM and CDR2 ANQGSEA. V shed 4 bases and J 3 bases; nucleotides not matched to a gene: 6.

This clonotype appeared many times. The chain joins TRBV29-1 to TRBJ2-1; the match to TRBD2 covers 10 bases. The germline V gene has CDR1 SQVTM and CDR2 ANQGSEA. J lost 14 bases, V lost 5 bases, and 12 bases had no gene match. The CDR3 runs to 13 residues. Here the CDR3 reads CSVSLGLAAHKFF. In nucleotides, the CDR3 is TGCAGCGTTTCTCTCGGACTAGCGGCCCACAAGTTCTTC.